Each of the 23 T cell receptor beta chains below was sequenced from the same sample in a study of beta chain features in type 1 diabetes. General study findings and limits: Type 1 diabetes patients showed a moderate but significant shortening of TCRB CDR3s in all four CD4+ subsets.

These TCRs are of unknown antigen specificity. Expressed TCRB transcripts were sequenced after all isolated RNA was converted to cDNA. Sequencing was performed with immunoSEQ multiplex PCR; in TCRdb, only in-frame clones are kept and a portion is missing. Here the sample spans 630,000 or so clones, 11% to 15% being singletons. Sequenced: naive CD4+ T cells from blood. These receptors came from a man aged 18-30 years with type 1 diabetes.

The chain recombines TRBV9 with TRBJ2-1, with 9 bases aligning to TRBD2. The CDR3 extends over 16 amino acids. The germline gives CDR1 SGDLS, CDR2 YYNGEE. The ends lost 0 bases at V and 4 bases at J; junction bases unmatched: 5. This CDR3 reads CASSVAYTSGYNEQFF. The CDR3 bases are TGTGCCAGCAGCGTAGCATACACTAGCGGGTACAATGAGCAGTTCTTC.

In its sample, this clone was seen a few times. The CDR3 sequence is CAISAGRNNQPQHF. The CDR3 nucleotides read TGTGCCATCAGTGCGGGACGGAACAATCAGCCCCAGCATTTT. The chain is built from TRBV10-3 and TRBJ1-5; TRBD1 might be the D (5 bases). The V gene lost 4 bases and the J gene lost 3 bases, with 10 bases spanning the gap. Germline V gene lookup returns CDR1 ENHRY and CDR2 SYGVKD. The CDR3 covers 14 residues.

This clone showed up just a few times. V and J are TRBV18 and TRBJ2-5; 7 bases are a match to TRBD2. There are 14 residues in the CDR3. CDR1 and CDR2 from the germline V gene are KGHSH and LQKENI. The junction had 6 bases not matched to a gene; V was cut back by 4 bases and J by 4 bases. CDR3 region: CASSRGLGPETQYF. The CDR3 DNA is TGTGCCAGCTCACGTGGACTAGGTCCAGAGACCCAGTACTTC.

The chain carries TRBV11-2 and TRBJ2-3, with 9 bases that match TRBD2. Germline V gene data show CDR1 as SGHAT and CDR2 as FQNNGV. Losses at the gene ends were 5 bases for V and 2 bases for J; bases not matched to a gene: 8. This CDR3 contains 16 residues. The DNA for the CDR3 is TGTGCCAGCAGCCCAAGACTAGCGGATTCCACAGATACGCAGTATTTT. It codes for CASSPRLADSTDTQYF.

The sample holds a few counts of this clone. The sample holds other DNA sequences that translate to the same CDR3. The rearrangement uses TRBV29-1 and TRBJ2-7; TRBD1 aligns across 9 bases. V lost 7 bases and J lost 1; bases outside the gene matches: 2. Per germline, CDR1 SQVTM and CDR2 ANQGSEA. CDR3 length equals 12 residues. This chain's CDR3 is CSAGQGSYEQYF. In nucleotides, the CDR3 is TGCAGCGCGGGACAGGGATCCTACGAGCAGTACTTC.

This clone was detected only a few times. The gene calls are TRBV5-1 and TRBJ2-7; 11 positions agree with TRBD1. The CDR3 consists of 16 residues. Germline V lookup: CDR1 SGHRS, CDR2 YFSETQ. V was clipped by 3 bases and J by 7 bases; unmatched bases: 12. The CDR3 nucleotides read TGCGCCAGCAGCTGGACCCCTGGACAGGGGGCGGGAGAGCAGTACTTC. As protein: CASSWTPGQGAGEQYF.

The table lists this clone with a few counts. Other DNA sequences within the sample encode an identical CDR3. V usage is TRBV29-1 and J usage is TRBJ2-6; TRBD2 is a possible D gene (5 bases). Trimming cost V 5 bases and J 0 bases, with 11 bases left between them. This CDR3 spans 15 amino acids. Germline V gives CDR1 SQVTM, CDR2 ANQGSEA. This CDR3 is CSVSGVRSGANVLTF. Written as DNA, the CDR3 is TGCAGCGTTTCCGGGGTTCGCTCTGGGGCCAACGTCCTGACTTTC.

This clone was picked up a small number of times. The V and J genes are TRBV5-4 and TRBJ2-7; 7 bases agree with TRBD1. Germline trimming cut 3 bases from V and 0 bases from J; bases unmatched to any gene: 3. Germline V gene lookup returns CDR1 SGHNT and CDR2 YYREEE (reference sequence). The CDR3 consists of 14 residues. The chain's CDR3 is CASSSGQDSYEQYF. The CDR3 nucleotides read TGTGCCAGCAGCTCCGGACAGGACTCCTACGAGCAGTACTTC.

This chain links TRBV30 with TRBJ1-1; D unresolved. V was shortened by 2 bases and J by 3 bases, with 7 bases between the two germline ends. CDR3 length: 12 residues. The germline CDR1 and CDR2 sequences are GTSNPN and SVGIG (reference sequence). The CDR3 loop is CAWSQVYTEAFF. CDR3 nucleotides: TGTGCCTGGAGTCAGGTCTACACTGAAGCTTTCTTT.

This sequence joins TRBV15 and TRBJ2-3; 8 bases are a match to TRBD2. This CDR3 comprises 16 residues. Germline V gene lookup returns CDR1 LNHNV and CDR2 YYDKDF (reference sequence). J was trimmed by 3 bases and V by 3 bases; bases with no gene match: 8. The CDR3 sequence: CATSSPSGSRTDTQYF. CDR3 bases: TGTGCCACCAGCAGTCCGAGCGGGAGTAGAACAGATACGCAGTATTTT.

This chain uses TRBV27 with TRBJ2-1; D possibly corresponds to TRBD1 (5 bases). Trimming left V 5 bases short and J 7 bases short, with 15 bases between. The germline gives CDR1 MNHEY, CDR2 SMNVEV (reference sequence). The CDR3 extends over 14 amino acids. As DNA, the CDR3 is TGTGCCAGCAGTCTCAGGGTTTCCAGAAATGAGCAGTTCTTC. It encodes CASSLRVSRNEQFF.

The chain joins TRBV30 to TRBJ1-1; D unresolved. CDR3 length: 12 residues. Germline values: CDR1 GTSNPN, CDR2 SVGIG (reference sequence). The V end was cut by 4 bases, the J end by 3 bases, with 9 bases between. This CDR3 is CAWNERDTEAFF. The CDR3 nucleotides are TGTGCCTGGAATGAGAGGGACACTGAAGCTTTCTTT.

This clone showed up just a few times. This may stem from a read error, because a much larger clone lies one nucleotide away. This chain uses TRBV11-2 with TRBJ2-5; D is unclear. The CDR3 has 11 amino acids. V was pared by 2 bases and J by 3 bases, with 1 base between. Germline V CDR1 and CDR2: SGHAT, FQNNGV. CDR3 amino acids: CASSLKETQYF. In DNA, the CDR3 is TGTGCCAGCAGCTTAAAAGAGACCCAGTACTTC.

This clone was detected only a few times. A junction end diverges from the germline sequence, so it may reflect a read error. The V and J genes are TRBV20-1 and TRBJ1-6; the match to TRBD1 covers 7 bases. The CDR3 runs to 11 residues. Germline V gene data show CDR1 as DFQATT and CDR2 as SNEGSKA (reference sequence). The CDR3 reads CSATTGDFPDF. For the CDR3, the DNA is TGCAGTGCTACTACAGGGGATTTCCCCGACTTT.

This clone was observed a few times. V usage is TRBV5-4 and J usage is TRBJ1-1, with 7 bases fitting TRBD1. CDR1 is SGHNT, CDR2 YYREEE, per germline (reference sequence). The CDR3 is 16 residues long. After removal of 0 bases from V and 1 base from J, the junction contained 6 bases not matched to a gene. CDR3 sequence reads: CASSLETGRRNTEAFF. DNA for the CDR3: TGTGCCAGCAGCTTGGAGACAGGGCGGCGGAACACTGAAGCTTTCTTT. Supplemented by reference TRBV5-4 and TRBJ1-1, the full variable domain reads ETGVTQSPTHLIKTRGQQVTLRCSSQSGHNTVSWYQQALGQGPQFIFQYYREEENGRGNFPPRFSGLQFPNYSSELNVNALELDDSALYLCASSLETGRRNTEAFFGQGTRLTVV.

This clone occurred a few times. The CDR3 protein is CATSISYLTDFYTF. The CDR3 nucleotides are TGTGCCACCAGCATCTCCTATTTGACAGACTTCTACACCTTC. The gene calls are TRBV15 and TRBJ1-2, with D perhaps matching TRBD1 (5 bases). This CDR3 region has 14 residues. Trimming removed 4 bases at V and 10 bases at J, with 19 bases between. Germline V CDR1 and CDR2: LNHNV, YYDKDF (reference sequence).

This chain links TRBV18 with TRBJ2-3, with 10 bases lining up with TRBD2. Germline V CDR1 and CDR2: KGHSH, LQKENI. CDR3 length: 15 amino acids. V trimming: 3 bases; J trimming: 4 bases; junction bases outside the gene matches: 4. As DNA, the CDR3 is TGTGCCAGCTCACCCGTAGCGGGGGGCCCAGATACGCAGTATTTT. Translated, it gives CASSPVAGGPDTQYF.

Here the CDR3 DNA reads TGTGCCACCAAGGAGGTTGGGACCGGGGAGCTGTTTTTT. Translated, it gives CATKEVGTGELFF. The rearrangement joins TRBV28 to TRBJ2-2, with TRBD2 as a possible D gene (5 bases). This CDR3 is 13 amino acids long. Germline CDR1 MDHEN, CDR2 SYDVKM. V shed 10 bases and J shed 5 bases, with 14 bases lying between them.

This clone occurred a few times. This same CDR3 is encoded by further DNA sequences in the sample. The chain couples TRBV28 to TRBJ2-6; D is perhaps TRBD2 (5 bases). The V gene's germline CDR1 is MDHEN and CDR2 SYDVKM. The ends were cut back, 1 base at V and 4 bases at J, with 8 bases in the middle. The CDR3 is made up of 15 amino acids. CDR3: CASSLSGSGANVLTF. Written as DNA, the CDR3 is TGTGCCAGCAGTTTATCGGGGTCAGGGGCCAACGTCCTGACTTTC.

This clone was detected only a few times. Written as DNA, the CDR3 is TGTGCCAGCAGTTTGGGGGCGGCCTATGGCTACACCTTC. It is translated as CASSLGAAYGYTF. The chain employs TRBV27 and TRBJ1-2; tentative D call: TRBD1 (6 bases). Deletions cut 3 bases from V and 4 bases from J, with 9 bases between. Germline values: CDR1 MNHEY, CDR2 SMNVEV (reference sequence). This CDR3 region has 13 residues.

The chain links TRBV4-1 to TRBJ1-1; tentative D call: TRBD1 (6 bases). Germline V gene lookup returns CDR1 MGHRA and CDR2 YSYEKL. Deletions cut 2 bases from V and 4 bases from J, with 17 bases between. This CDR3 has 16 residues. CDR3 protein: CASSQQQGAASTEAFF. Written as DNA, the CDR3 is TGCGCCAGCAGCCAACAACAGGGCGCGGCGAGCACTGAAGCTTTCTTT.

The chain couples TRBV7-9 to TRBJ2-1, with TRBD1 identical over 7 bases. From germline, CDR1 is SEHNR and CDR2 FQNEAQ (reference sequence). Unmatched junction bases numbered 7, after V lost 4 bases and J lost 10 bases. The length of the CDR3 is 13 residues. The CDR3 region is CASSSMTGQEQFF. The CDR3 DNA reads TGTGCCAGCAGCTCCATGACAGGGCAAGAGCAGTTCTTC.

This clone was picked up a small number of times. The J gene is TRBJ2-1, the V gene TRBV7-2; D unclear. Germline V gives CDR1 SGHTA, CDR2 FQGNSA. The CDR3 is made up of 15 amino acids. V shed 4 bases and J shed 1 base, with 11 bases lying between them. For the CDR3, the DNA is TGTGCCAGCAGCTGGGCGGCCTCGTCCTACAATGAGCAGTTCTTC. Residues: CASSWAASSYNEQFF.